The 30 T cell receptor beta chains given below trace back to one sample, sequenced in a study of OX40 agonist ivuxolimab in advanced cancers. The protocol was immunoSEQ multiplex PCR, while the TCRdb copy is restricted to in-frame clones and leaves out a portion. The sample lists 48,000 or so clones, 80% to 95% seen once, with approximately 6.8% in the top ten. Sequenced material: CD4+ or CD8+ T cells sorted from blood, taken in a trial of the OX40 agonist ivuxolimab. These receptors came from an adult with an advanced solid tumor such as melanoma, head and neck, liver or kidney cancer.

DNA of the CDR3: TGTGCCACCGCCCCCAGCGGGGGGTACAATGAGCAGTTCTTC. Translating it yields CATAPSGGYNEQFF. V gene TRBV19 combines with J gene TRBJ2-1; 9 positions agree with TRBD2. The CDR3 length is 14 residues. Germline assignment: CDR1 LNHDA and CDR2 SQIVND (reference sequence). The V and J ends lost 10 bases and 4 bases, in that order; junction bases with no gene match: 8. The full variable domain, with the rest looked up from reference TRBV19 and TRBJ2-1, is DGGITQSPKYLFRKEGQNVTLSCEQNLNHDAMYWYRQDPGQGLRLIYYSQIVNDFQKGDIAEGYSVSREKKESFPLTVTSAQKNPTAFYLCATAPSGGYNEQFFGPGTRLTVL.

The rearrangement joins TRBV9 to TRBJ1-6; 8 positions match TRBD1. The CDR3 contains 15 residues. The germline V gene has CDR1 SGDLS and CDR2 YYNGEE. With 0 bases clipped from V and 9 bases from J, the junction kept 5 bases outside the gene matches. The CDR3 loop is CASSVDGGQGSPLHF. The CDR3 DNA is TGTGCCAGCAGCGTAGACGGCGGACAGGGTTCACCCCTCCACTTT.

This clone was counted a few times. The genes are TRBV2 and TRBJ2-2; D might be TRBD1 or TRBD2, each matching 6 bases. Looked up from germline, CDR1 is SNHLY and CDR2 is FYNNEI. The CDR3 sequence is 14 residues long. V lost 4 bases and J 5 bases, leaving 11 bases between the germline ends. The CDR3 DNA is TGTGCCAGCAGTGTCGGAGGGGGGACCGGGGAGCTGTTTTTT. It codes for CASSVGGGTGELFF.

V gene TRBV29-1 combines with J gene TRBJ1-5; 10 positions match TRBD1. This CDR3 has 13 residues. The V and J ends lost 4 bases and 7 bases, in that order; junction bases with no gene match: 4. From germline, CDR1 is SQVTM and CDR2 ANQGSEA. The CDR3 sequence: CSVGQGAKQPQHF. In DNA, the CDR3 is TGCAGCGTTGGACAGGGGGCGAAGCAGCCCCAGCATTTT.

The CDR3 coding sequence is TGTGCCAGTAGTATTCCCAGCTACAATGAGCAGTTCTTC. Its protein product is CASSIPSYNEQFF. The chain recombines TRBV19 with TRBJ2-1, with D unclear. CDR1 LNHDA and CDR2 SQIVND come from the germline V gene (reference sequence). The CDR3 contains 13 residues. V shed 3 bases and J shed 3 bases, with 6 bases lying between them.

The chain links TRBV4-1 to TRBJ1-6; D might be TRBD1 (6 bases). The V gene's germline CDR1 is MGHRA and CDR2 YSYEKL. The V end lost 0 bases, the J end lost 6 bases, and 9 bases lay between the germline ends. There are 15 residues in the CDR3. CDR3 loop: CASSQDAGANSPLHF. CDR3 DNA sequence: TGCGCCAGCAGCCAAGATGCGGGGGCTAATTCACCCCTCCACTTT.

This chain links TRBV5-8 with TRBJ1-5; possibly TRBD1 for D (6 bases). V was trimmed by 3 bases and J by 3 bases, leaving 13 bases between them. The CDR3 length is 15 residues. Germline V lookup: CDR1 SGHTS, CDR2 YDEGEE. The CDR3 DNA reads TGTGCCAGCAGCTGGACGTCAGGGGACAATCAGCCCCAGCATTTT. This sequence encodes CASSWTSGDNQPQHF. The full variable domain, its missing parts supplied by reference TRBV5-8 and TRBJ1-5, is EAGVTQSPTHLIKTRGQQATLRCSPISGHTSVYWYQQALGLGLQFLLWYDEGEERNRGNFPPRFSGRQFPNYSSELNVNALELEDSALYLCASSWTSGDNQPQHFGDGTRLSIL.

V and J are TRBV11-2 and TRBJ2-1; D uncertain. The CDR3 consists of 14 residues. CDR1 is SGHAT, CDR2 FQNNGV, per germline. V was trimmed by 1 base and J by 9 bases, leaving 13 bases between them. CDR3: CASSLASVLSEQFF. The CDR3 bases are TGTGCCAGCAGCTTAGCTTCGGTCTTGTCTGAGCAGTTCTTC.

The chain carries TRBV4-1 and TRBJ1-1; tentatively, D is TRBD1 (6 bases). The CDR3 consists of 15 residues. CDR1 is MGHRA and CDR2 is YSYEKL in the germline V gene. V shed 3 bases and J shed 2 bases, with 13 bases lying between them. In nucleotides, the CDR3 is TGCGCCAGCAGCCACCCACAGGGAATTAACACTGAAGCTTTCTTT. Protein sequence: CASSHPQGINTEAFF.

The chain combines TRBV27 with TRBJ2-1; the match to TRBD2 covers 14 bases. With 6 bases clipped from V and 9 bases from J, the junction kept 13 bases outside the gene matches. The CDR3 length is 17 residues. Germline V lookup: CDR1 MNHEY, CDR2 SMNVEV (reference sequence). DNA for the CDR3: TGTGCCAGCAGCCCCCTGACTAGCGGGGGGGCCCTAATTGAGCAGTTCTTC. As protein: CASSPLTSGGALIEQFF.

The rearrangement links TRBV30 to TRBJ2-6; possible D gene TRBD1, 7 bases. The CDR3 consists of 17 residues. V was cut by 0 bases and J by 4 bases, with 16 bases left in between. The germline gives CDR1 GTSNPN, CDR2 SVGIG (reference sequence). CDR3 DNA sequence: TGTGCCTGGAGTGTGGAGGGGGCCACCTCGGGGGCCAACGTCCTGACTTTC. Protein product: CAWSVEGATSGANVLTF.

The CDR3 spells CASRLKGFGNEQFF. DNA for the CDR3: TGTGCCAGCAGACTTAAGGGGTTTGGTAATGAGCAGTTCTTC. The J gene is TRBJ2-1, the V gene TRBV27; tentatively, D is TRBD1 (5 bases). Trimming took 6 bases from V and 7 from J, leaving 16 bases between them. Germline V CDR1 and CDR2: MNHEY, SMNVEV (reference sequence). The CDR3 sequence is 14 residues long.

This clone was detected only a few times. J is TRBJ2-4 and V is TRBV15; the D gene is possibly TRBD2 (7 bases). The CDR3 has 16 amino acids. The germline V gene has CDR1 LNHNV and CDR2 YYDKDF (reference sequence). The V end was cut by 0 bases, the J end by 7 bases, with 16 bases between. CDR3 DNA: TGTGCCACCAGCAGAGATAAGGGGGGGCTATTGAACATTCAGTACTTC. This translates into CATSRDKGGLLNIQYF.

The chain has TRBV23-1 and TRBJ1-4; TRBD1 is a possible D gene (5 bases). TRBV23-1 is an open reading frame, and its role is uncertain. Trimming shortened V by 6 bases and J by 0 bases, and 17 bases separated the two germline ends. The CDR3 has 17 amino acids. CDR3 amino acids: CASRQGPRVATNEKLFF. DNA for the CDR3: TGCGCCAGCAGGCAAGGTCCCAGGGTAGCAACTAATGAAAAACTGTTTTTT.

The chain links TRBV18 to TRBJ2-4; D unresolved. The germline V gene encodes CDR1 KGHSH and CDR2 LQKENI. The germline V and J ends were trimmed by 1 base and 0 bases, with 7 bases remaining between them. This CDR3 has 15 amino acids. This CDR3 reads CASSPQVLAKNIQYF. As DNA, the CDR3 is TGTGCCAGCTCACCACAGGTCCTAGCCAAAAACATTCAGTACTTC.

The V and J genes are TRBV6-5 and TRBJ2-1; D gene unclear. This CDR3 is 13 amino acids long. V was cut by 5 bases and J by 5 bases, with 10 bases left in between. From germline, CDR1 is MNHEY and CDR2 SVGAGI. The CDR3 here is CASSPLGHNEQFF. CDR3 sequence (DNA): TGTGCCAGCAGTCCCCTAGGTCACAATGAGCAGTTCTTC.

V and J are TRBV6-5 and TRBJ1-2; D remains ambiguous. The CDR3 sequence is 15 residues long. In germline, CDR1 is MNHEY, CDR2 SVGAGI. Trimming cost V 0 bases and J 0 bases, with 8 bases left between them. The CDR3 DNA sequence: TGTGCCAGCAGTTACTCGGGAGGACCTAACTATGGCTACACCTTC. Protein: CASSYSGGPNYGYTF.

V gene TRBV6-5 combines with J gene TRBJ2-1, with 8 positions matching TRBD1. Per the germline V gene, CDR1 is MNHEY and CDR2 is SVGAGI. This CDR3 spans 14 amino acids. J was trimmed by 5 bases and V by 4 bases; bases with no gene match: 4. CDR3 DNA: TGTGCCAGCAGTTCGGGACAGGCTGACAATGAGCAGTTCTTC. This codes for CASSSGQADNEQFF.

The CDR3 DNA reads TGTGCCAGCTCACCTCCAAGGGGCTACGACCAAGAGACCCAGTACTTC. Translation gives CASSPPRGYDQETQYF. This chain links TRBV18 with TRBJ2-5, with D maybe TRBD1 (5 bases). Trimming stripped 3 bases from V and 0 bases from J, with 14 bases between. Germline assignment: CDR1 KGHSH and CDR2 LQKENI. This CDR3 is built from 16 residues.

The genes are TRBV11-2 and TRBJ2-1; 13 nucleotides agree with TRBD2. This CDR3 has 17 amino acids. Germline lookup yields CDR1 SGHAT and CDR2 FQNNGV. Germline trimming cut 5 bases from V and 10 bases from J; bases unmatched to any gene: 14. The DNA of the CDR3 is TGTGCCAGCAGCATTCACCCCGGGACTAGCGGGGTTAAAGAGCAGTTCTTC. It specifies CASSIHPGTSGVKEQFF. Full variable domain (rest looked up from reference TRBV11-2 and TRBJ2-1): EAGVAQSPRYKIIEKRQSVAFWCNPISGHATLYWYQQILGQGPKLLIQFQNNGVVDDSQLPKDRFSAERLKGVDSTLKIQPAKLEDSAVYLCASSIHPGTSGVKEQFFGPGTRLTVL.

The chain combines TRBV2 with TRBJ2-5; 8 bases are shared with TRBD1. Losses at the gene ends were 9 bases for V and 5 bases for J; bases not matched to a gene: 14. Looked up from germline, CDR1 is SNHLY and CDR2 is FYNNEI. The CDR3 contains 15 residues. CDR3: CARRQWSQGAETQYF. The CDR3 DNA sequence: TGTGCCAGGCGACAATGGTCTCAGGGGGCGGAGACCCAGTACTTC.

The V gene is TRBV11-2, the J gene TRBJ2-5; a possible D gene is TRBD2 (6 bases). The CDR3 spans 15 residues. V was cut by 5 bases and J by 2 bases, with 15 bases left in between. CDR1 is SGHAT, CDR2 FQNNGV, per germline. CDR3 DNA sequence: TGTGCCAGCAGCCCTGAGGAGGGGCTTCAAGAGACCCAGTACTTC. Translated: CASSPEEGLQETQYF.

The chain couples TRBV13 to TRBJ2-5, with D possibly matching TRBD1 (5 bases). The ends were cut back, 5 bases at V and 2 bases at J, with 15 bases in the middle. Looked up from germline, CDR1 is PRHDT and CDR2 is FYEKMQ (reference sequence). The length of the CDR3 is 15 residues. The CDR3 sequence: CASSLLATEQETQYF. The CDR3 bases are TGTGCCAGCAGCCTACTCGCGACAGAGCAAGAGACCCAGTACTTC.

The gene calls are TRBV7-9 and TRBJ2-3; D tentatively reads TRBD1 or TRBD2 (5 bases each). The CDR3 consists of 13 residues. V gave up 5 bases and J gave up 6 bases, with 12 bases separating them. Per germline, CDR1 SEHNR and CDR2 FQNEAQ (reference sequence). The CDR3 DNA is TGTGCCAGCAGCCCTAGAGGGGAGGATACGCAGTATTTT. This gives the protein CASSPRGEDTQYF.

The V call is TRBV10-1, the J call TRBJ1-2, with D possibly being TRBD1 (5 bases). Germline CDR1 is WNHNN and CDR2 is SYGVQD (reference sequence). The CDR3 runs to 15 residues. The ends were cut back, 3 bases at V and 4 bases at J, with 15 bases in the middle. The CDR3 region has the DNA TGCGCCAGCAGTGAAGGTAGGGGTATGGGCTATGGCTACACCTTC. This translates into CASSEGRGMGYGYTF.

The chain has TRBV27 and TRBJ2-1; D is undetermined. Deletions cut 2 bases from V and 10 bases from J, with 6 bases between. This CDR3 is 11 amino acids long. Germline-derived CDR1 and CDR2 are MNHEY and SMNVEV (reference sequence). CDR3 in amino acids: CASSLDNEQFF. The DNA of the CDR3 is TGTGCCAGCAGTTTAGATAACGAGCAGTTCTTC.

This chain joins TRBV5-1 and TRBJ1-1; 9 bases map to TRBD1. Germline V gives CDR1 SGHRS, CDR2 YFSETQ. The CDR3 has 16 amino acids. V was clipped by 2 bases and J by 0 bases; unmatched bases: 5. The DNA for the CDR3 is TGCGCCAGCAGCTTCGCCGGGACAGGGATGAACACTGAAGCTTTCTTT. This translates into CASSFAGTGMNTEAFF.

V is TRBV15 and J is TRBJ2-3; the D gene could be TRBD1 or TRBD2 (5 bases each). The CDR3 contains 15 residues. V shed 0 bases and J shed 2 bases, with 9 bases lying between them. Germline CDR1 LNHNV, CDR2 YYDKDF (reference sequence). CDR3 protein: CATSREGTVTDTQYF. CDR3 coding DNA: TGTGCCACCAGCAGAGAAGGGACGGTCACAGATACGCAGTATTTT.

The chain has TRBV6-5 and TRBJ1-5; D possibly corresponds to TRBD1 (5 bases). Germline CDR1 MNHEY, CDR2 SVGAGI. The CDR3 has 14 residues. V shed 2 bases and J shed 3 bases, with 8 bases lying between them. CDR3 in amino acids: CASSYVGANQPQHF. The CDR3 coding sequence is TGTGCCAGCAGTTACGTAGGGGCCAATCAGCCCCAGCATTTT.

This clone occurred once. The chain is built from TRBV9 and TRBJ1-2, with 9 positions matching TRBD1. Germline CDR1 and CDR2: SGDLS and YYNGEE. The CDR3 is made up of 22 amino acids. Losses at the gene ends were 0 bases for V and 3 bases for J; bases not matched to a gene: 24. Written as DNA, the CDR3 is TGTGCCAGCAGCGTAGCACCCCACCCCCGCGGGACAGGGTTTATGAAGGACTATGGCTACACCTTC. The encoded protein is CASSVAPHPRGTGFMKDYGYTF.